Presented here are 14 T cell receptor beta chains from one specimen sequenced in a study of blood T cell repertoires in COVID-19. Produced via immunoSEQ multiplex PCR; TCRdb's table is partial and in-frame only. The sample yields 250,000 to 300,000 clones, around nine tenths seen once. The material sequenced was peripheral blood. All receptors derive from a woman aged 55-69 years with acute or convalescent COVID-19.

The chain has TRBV12-3 or TRBV12-4 and TRBJ2-7; D perhaps matches TRBD2 (5 bases). CDR3 size: 11 residues. Trimming removed 5 bases at V and 7 bases at J, with 9 bases between. The CDR3 region has the DNA TGTGCCAGCAGTCAAAGAGGGGAGCAGTACTTC. Its translation is CASSQRGEQYF.

The count of this clone is one. This chain links TRBV10-3 with TRBJ2-1, with 9 bases lining up with TRBD2. CDR1 and CDR2 from the germline V gene are ENHRY and SYGVKD. V shed 7 bases and J 6 bases; nucleotides not matched to a gene: 4. The CDR3 contains 13 residues. The CDR3 protein is CAIKLAGLNEQFF. CDR3 nucleotides: TGTGCCATCAAACTAGCGGGTCTCAATGAGCAGTTCTTC.

V usage is TRBV28 and J usage is TRBJ1-5; D perhaps matches TRBD1 (5 bases). Germline V lookup: CDR1 MDHEN, CDR2 SYDVKM. The length of the CDR3 is 16 residues. V dropped 8 bases and J dropped 0 bases, with 17 bases sitting between them. CDR3 in amino acids: CASSYPGGTSNQPQHF. CDR3 sequence (DNA): TGTGCCAGCTCCTACCCGGGAGGGACTAGCAATCAGCCCCAGCATTTT.

The chain employs TRBV24-1 and TRBJ1-5; TRBD1 aligns across 11 bases. CDR3 size: 18 residues. From germline, CDR1 is KGHDR and CDR2 SFDVKD. V was clipped by 4 bases and J by 2 bases; unmatched bases: 9. CDR3: CATSDRGTGGKGNQPQHF. CDR3 coding DNA: TGTGCCACCAGTGACCGCGGGACAGGGGGAAAGGGCAATCAGCCCCAGCATTTT.

V gene TRBV6-5 combines with J gene TRBJ2-3; TRBD2 might be the D (6 bases). The length of the CDR3 is 15 residues. Deletions cut 0 bases from V and 2 bases from J, with 9 bases between. Germline loops: CDR1 MNHEY, CDR2 SVGAGI. CDR3 DNA sequence: TGTGCCAGCAGTTACTCACTAGCTCACACAGATACGCAGTATTTT. This gives the protein CASSYSLAHTDTQYF.

This chain links TRBV27 with TRBJ2-1; tentatively, D is TRBD2 (6 bases). The CDR3 is 11 residues long. Germline V gene lookup returns CDR1 MNHEY and CDR2 SMNVEV (reference sequence). Trimming removed 3 bases from V and 14 bases from J, with 11 bases in between. Written as DNA, the CDR3 is TGTGCCAGCAGTTTTGCGGGATCGGAGTTCTTC. Translated, it gives CASSFAGSEFF.

V usage is TRBV9 and J usage is TRBJ1-4; 8 nucleotides agree with TRBD1. The CDR3 loop spans 18 amino acids. V lost 4 bases and J lost 7; bases outside the gene matches: 18. CDR1 and CDR2 (germline): SGDLS, YYNGEE. CDR3 protein: CASSRTLPQTGEGEKLFF. The CDR3 DNA follows: TGTGCCAGCAGCCGAACCCTCCCGCAGACAGGGGAGGGTGAAAAACTGTTTTTT.

In this sample, this clone turned up a few times. The rearrangement links TRBV19 to TRBJ1-2, with D possibly matching TRBD1 (5 bases). Trimming took off 3 bases at V and 7 bases at J, with 6 bases between the two ends. The CDR3 totals 11 residues. Germline V gene lookup returns CDR1 LNHDA and CDR2 SQIVND (reference sequence). As DNA, the CDR3 is TGTGCCAGTAGTATGGGGCCTGGCTACACCTTC. It is translated as CASSMGPGYTF.

The chain is built from TRBV28 and TRBJ2-5; 8 bases are shared with TRBD1. J lost 5 bases, V lost 2 bases, and 10 bases had no gene match. This CDR3 is built from 16 residues. Per the germline V gene, CDR1 is MDHEN and CDR2 is SYDVKM. In DNA, the CDR3 is TGTGCCAGCAGTTTACCAGGGACAGGTGGGATGGAGACCCAGTACTTC. Its protein is CASSLPGTGGMETQYF.

The chain couples TRBV7-2 to TRBJ2-2; the D gene is possibly TRBD2 (6 bases). This CDR3 spans 16 amino acids. Trimming cost V 6 bases and J 2 bases, with 16 bases left between them. CDR1 is SGHTA, CDR2 FQGNSA, per germline. CDR3 loop: CASRVGRLGNTGELFF. DNA of the CDR3: TGTGCCAGCAGGGTCGGGAGACTAGGTAACACCGGGGAGCTGTTTTTT.

The V call is TRBV19, the J call TRBJ2-7; TRBD1 is a possible D gene (5 bases). Germline V gene data show CDR1 as LNHDA and CDR2 as SQIVND (reference sequence). The CDR3 is 14 residues long. Trimming took 5 bases from V and 0 from J, leaving 11 bases between them. The CDR3 loop reads CASSRQQSSYEQYF. In nucleotides, the CDR3 is TGTGCCAGTAGTCGACAGCAGAGCTCCTACGAGCAGTACTTC.

The chain combines TRBV5-6 with TRBJ1-5; 8 nucleotides line up with TRBD1. There are 13 residues in the CDR3. Germline V lookup: CDR1 SGHDT, CDR2 YYEEEE. The ends lost 5 bases at V and 9 bases at J; junction bases unmatched: 7. CDR3 coding DNA: TGTGCCAGCAGTCCGGACAGGGACGCGCCCCAGCATTTT. Its protein product is CASSPDRDAPQHF.

The chain couples TRBV21-1 to TRBJ1-3; TRBD1 is the table's D call, not checked against the DNA. TRBV21-1 is assigned pseudogene status. The CDR3 runs to 15 residues. CDR3 sequence: CASPSTVSSGNTIYF. The DNA of the CDR3 is TGTGCCAGCCCTTCCACAGTGAGCTCTGGAAACACCATATATTTT.

The J gene is TRBJ2-1, the V gene TRBV5-6, with TRBD1 matching 10 bases. This CDR3 has 17 amino acids. The V segment lost 1 base and the J segment 9 bases; nucleotides outside the gene matches: 13. Germline values: CDR1 SGHDT, CDR2 YYEEEE. The CDR3 loop is CASSLYRGQGGFGEQFF. CDR3 DNA: TGTGCCAGCAGCTTGTACCGAGGACAGGGGGGGTTCGGTGAGCAGTTCTTC. Drawing the rest from reference TRBV5-6 and TRBJ2-1, the complete variable domain is DAGVTQSPTHLIKTRGQQVTLRCSPKSGHDTVSWYQQALGQGPQFIFQYYEEEERQRGNFPDRFSGHQFPNYSSELNVNALLLGDSALYLCASSLYRGQGGFGEQFFGPGTRLTVL.